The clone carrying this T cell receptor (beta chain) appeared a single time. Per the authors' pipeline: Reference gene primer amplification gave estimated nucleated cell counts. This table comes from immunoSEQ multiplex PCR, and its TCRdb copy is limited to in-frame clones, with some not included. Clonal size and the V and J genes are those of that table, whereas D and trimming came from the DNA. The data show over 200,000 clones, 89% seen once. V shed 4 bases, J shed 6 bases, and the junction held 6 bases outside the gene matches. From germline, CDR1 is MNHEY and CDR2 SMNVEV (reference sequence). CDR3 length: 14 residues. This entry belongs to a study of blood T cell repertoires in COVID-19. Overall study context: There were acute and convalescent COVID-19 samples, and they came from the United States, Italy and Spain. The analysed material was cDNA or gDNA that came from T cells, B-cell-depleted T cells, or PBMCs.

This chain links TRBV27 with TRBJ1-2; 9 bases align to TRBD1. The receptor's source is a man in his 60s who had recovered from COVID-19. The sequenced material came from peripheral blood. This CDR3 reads CASSWTGELNGYTF. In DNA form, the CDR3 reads TGTGCCAGCAGTTGGACAGGGGAGTTAAATGGCTACACCTTC.